This T cell receptor beta chain was sequenced in a study of T cells in Graves' hyperthyroidism and ophthalmopathy. Overall study: Peripheral blood draws took place at initial diagnosis, ahead of any treatment. Study findings and constraints: The model identified upcoming ophthalmopathy a median around 6 months ahead of onset. Among clonotypes expanded in thyroid above 0.001, most were also found in blood.

The germline CDR1 and CDR2 sequences are LNHNV and YYDKDF (reference sequence). V shed 3 bases, J shed 7 bases, and the junction held 7 bases outside the gene matches. This CDR3 has 16 amino acids. For the diagnoses, clinical symptoms, serum thyroxine and TRAb, thyroid ultrasound and orbital computed tomography were used. Concerning this clonotype itself: Its antigen is as yet unknown.

TCR beta CDR3 region amplification was performed from RNA transcripts. Carried out on the TCR CDR3, a first-round RT-PCR used the HTBI primer set. One entry per CDR3 protein, called by TCRdb with MiXCR from the multiplex PCR reads. The repertoire holds some 400,000 distinct CDR3 sequences, with roughly 12% as singletons. The specimen was blood. The source is a man between 25 and 39 years old with Graves' hyperthyroidism that later progressed to Graves' ophthalmopathy. The V gene is TRBV15, the J gene TRBJ2-1; 12 bases align to TRBD1. The CDR3 region is CATSRSRDRGRNEQFF. The DNA of the CDR3 is TGTGCCACCAGCAGGAGCCGGGACAGGGGGCGGAATGAGCAGTTCTTC.